This entry lists 22 T cell receptor beta chains sequenced from one sample in a study of Graves' ophthalmopathy and Graves' hyperthyroidism listed by TCRdb under 2018. Data came from an Illumina HiSeq 2000. TCR beta CDR3 regions were amplified from RNA transcripts for repertoire sequencing. The first round was an RT-PCR using HTBI primers with the Qiagen OneStep RT-PCR kit, and this first round was followed by a second-round multiplex PCR, then size selection and purification. In TCRdb, the public reads were trimmed at Q25 with fastp and aligned with MiXCR, with productive beta chains retained. Rows are combined by CDR3 protein, so each entry shows the most common genes and DNA. The sample table records a few hundred thousand distinct CDR3 sequences; 17% of these occur just once. 2% to 3% of the sample comes from the top ten. The source material was peripheral blood. These receptors came from an adult woman with stable Graves' hyperthyroidism.

This clonotype was seen at least ten times. The chain employs TRBV28 and TRBJ2-5; 10 positions agree with TRBD1. J lost 2 bases, V lost 1 base, and 16 bases had no gene match. There are 20 residues in the CDR3. Germline V gives CDR1 MDHEN, CDR2 SYDVKM. CDR3 residues: CASSLYRTGGVQGIQETQYF. The CDR3 coding sequence is TGTGCCAGCAGTTTATATAGGACAGGGGGAGTACAGGGTATTCAAGAGACCCAGTACTTC.

This clonotype was seen at least ten times. The V call is TRBV3-1, the J call TRBJ1-2; weak D call: TRBD1 (5 bases). The length of the CDR3 is 14 residues. Germline V gene lookup returns CDR1 LGHDT and CDR2 YNNKEL (reference sequence). V was clipped by 0 bases and J by 5 bases, with 10 bases between them. The CDR3 loop reads CASSQEGTVYGYTF. The CDR3 DNA reads TGTGCCAGCAGCCAAGAGGGGACGGTATATGGCTACACCTTC.

Note on this clonotype: A much bigger clone sits one base away, suggesting this may be a read error. The chain carries TRBV12-3 or TRBV12-4 and TRBJ2-7; no clear D gene. V lost 2 bases and J lost 6, with 17 bases in between. The CDR3 contains 15 residues. The CDR3 spells CASSLSPGTACEQYF. Here the CDR3 DNA reads TGTGCCAGCAGTTTAAGCCCCGGCACCGCCTGCGAGCAGTACTTC.

V gene TRBV25-1 combines with J gene TRBJ2-2; 15 positions match TRBD2. In germline, CDR1 is MGHDK, CDR2 SYGVNS. Losses at the gene ends were 8 bases for V and 0 bases for J; bases not matched to a gene: 10. There are 19 residues in the CDR3. The CDR3, as DNA: TGTGCCAGCCCTGGGACTAGCGGGAGGAGGGATGCGAACACCGGGGAGCTGTTTTTT. The encoded protein is CASPGTSGRRDANTGELFF.

This clonotype was counted at least ten times. The genes are TRBV20-1 and TRBJ2-5; 9 nucleotides match TRBD1. Trimming took 2 bases from V and 4 from J; bases not matched to a gene: 17. This CDR3 is built from 18 residues. Germline values: CDR1 DFQATT, CDR2 SNEGSKA (reference sequence). The CDR3 bases are TGCAGTGCTAGACGGGGTGCCACCGGGACAGGGTGGGGAGAGACCCAGTACTTC. It yields the protein CSARRGATGTGWGETQYF.

This clonotype has a count of ten or more. The V call is TRBV27, the J call TRBJ2-6, with no clear D. Germline loops: CDR1 MNHEY, CDR2 SMNVEV (reference sequence). V lost 7 bases to trimming and J lost 4 bases, with 11 bases between them. CDR3 length: 14 amino acids. For the CDR3, the DNA is TGTGCCAGCACCCGCTTTACCGGGGCCAACGTCCTGACTTTC. Translation: CASTRFTGANVLTF. Together with reference TRBV27 and TRBJ2-6, the CDR3 gives the full variable domain: EAQVTQNPRYLITVTGKKLTVTCSQNMNHEYMSWYRQDPGLGLRQIYYSMNVEVTDKGDVPEGYKVSRKEKRNFPLILESPSPNQTSLYFCASTRFTGANVLTFGAGSRLTVL.

This clonotype was recorded at least ten times. V gene TRBV4-1 combines with J gene TRBJ2-7; 7 bases agree with TRBD1. CDR1 is MGHRA, CDR2 YSYEKL, per germline. Unmatched junction bases numbered 18, after V lost 6 bases and J lost 4 bases. This CDR3 spans 17 amino acids. DNA of the CDR3: TGCGCCAGCAGGCCCCAAACCTCAGGGGGTAATAGGTACGAGCAGTACTTC. Translating it yields CASRPQTSGGNRYEQYF.

The rearrangement joins TRBV11-2 to TRBJ2-5, with D possibly being TRBD1 (5 bases). Trimming took 2 bases from V and 9 from J, leaving 13 bases between them. Looked up from germline, CDR1 is SGHAT and CDR2 is FQNNGV. This CDR3 region has 13 residues. The CDR3, as DNA: TGTGCCAGCAGCTTAAGTTTAGTAGGGGCCCAGTACTTC. Its translation is CASSLSLVGAQYF.

This clonotype was counted at least ten times. The rearrangement uses TRBV5-1 and TRBJ2-2, with TRBD2 matching over 13 bases. The CDR3 loop spans 15 amino acids. Germline CDR1 and CDR2: SGHRS and YFSETQ. The junction had 6 bases not matched to a gene; V was cut back by 6 bases and J by 7 bases. The CDR3 loop is CASTPGLAGDGELFF. Written as DNA, the CDR3 is TGCGCCAGCACCCCTGGACTAGCGGGAGACGGGGAGCTGTTTTTT.

Note on this clonotype: A much bigger clone sits one base away, suggesting this may be a read error. CDR3 amino acids: CASSSRGVSPLHF. CDR3 in DNA: TGTGCCAGCAGTTCTAGGGGTGTCTCACCCCTCCACTTT. This sequence joins TRBV12-3 or TRBV12-4 and TRBJ1-6; D perhaps matches TRBD1 (5 bases). The CDR3 has 13 residues. V was shortened by 4 bases and J by 10 bases, with 11 bases between the two germline ends.

This clonotype was seen ten or more times. The chain links TRBV30 to TRBJ1-1, with TRBD1 as a possible D gene (5 bases). CDR3 length: 13 amino acids. Trimming cost V 3 bases and J 4 bases, with 12 bases left between them. The V gene's germline CDR1 is GTSNPN and CDR2 SVGIG (reference sequence). The CDR3 sequence: CAWRKGSITEAFF. For the CDR3, the DNA is TGTGCCTGGAGAAAGGGGTCCATCACTGAAGCTTTCTTT.

Regarding this clonotype: At one of its ends the junction is not consistent with the germline gene, which may arise from a read error. This sequence joins TRBV7-8 and TRBJ1-1; D gene ambiguous. Germline V CDR1 and CDR2: SGHVS, FQNEAQ. The CDR3 is 16 residues long. The CDR3 loop reads CASSLWPRRTNTEVFF. Written as DNA, the CDR3 is TGTGCCAGCAGCTTATGGCCCAGGCGGACGAACACTGAAGTTTTCTTT.

The rearrangement joins TRBV20-1 to TRBJ1-3, with D possibly TRBD1 on 6 matching bases. The CDR3 is 16 residues long. Germline assignment: CDR1 DFQATT and CDR2 SNEGSKA (reference sequence). Trimming pared 0 bases from V and 3 bases from J, leaving 15 bases between. In DNA, the CDR3 is TGCAGTGCTAGAGACGGAGCGGGGGGCTTTGGAAACACCATATATTTT. It yields the protein CSARDGAGGFGNTIYF.

This clonotype has at least ten counts. The V call is TRBV5-1, the J call TRBJ2-5, with TRBD2 as a possible D gene (6 bases). From germline, CDR1 is SGHRS and CDR2 YFSETQ. This CDR3 is 15 amino acids long. V lost 0 bases and J 2 bases, leaving 11 bases between the germline ends. The CDR3 bases are TGCGCCAGCAGCTTGGGCTACAGCGGGCAAGAGACCCAGTACTTC. Translated, it gives CASSLGYSGQETQYF.

This clonotype was counted ten times or more. The CDR3 nucleotides read TGTGCCAGCAGCAGGGGCCCGTCCCAAGAGACCCAGTACTTC. It encodes CASSRGPSQETQYF. The chain employs TRBV5-5 and TRBJ2-5, with D maybe TRBD1 (5 bases). CDR3 length equals 14 residues. Trimming removed 4 bases from V and 1 base from J, with 11 bases in between. Germline V gene data show CDR1 as SGHKS and CDR2 as YYEKEE (reference sequence).

This clonotype has a count of ten or more. This rearrangement joins TRBV6-5 to TRBJ1-1; 8 nucleotides align to TRBD1. This CDR3 is 15 amino acids long. Germline CDR1 is MNHEY and CDR2 is SVGAGI. The ends lost 3 bases at V and 8 bases at J; junction bases unmatched: 11. The DNA for the CDR3 is TGTGCCAGCAGTTATATGGGACAGGCAAAGAGCGAAGCTTTCTTT. Protein: CASSYMGQAKSEAFF.

This clonotype has ten or more counts. The rearrangement joins TRBV13 to TRBJ2-7; D perhaps matches TRBD2 (5 bases). Trimming stripped 0 bases from V and 3 bases from J, with 9 bases between. Germline assignment: CDR1 PRHDT and CDR2 FYEKMQ (reference sequence). There are 14 residues in the CDR3. The CDR3 loop is CASSLGGGRYEQYF. CDR3 DNA sequence: TGTGCCAGCAGCTTAGGAGGCGGGCGCTACGAGCAGTACTTC. Variable domain in full (rest from reference TRBV13 and TRBJ2-7): AAGVIQSPRHLIKEKRETATLKCYPIPRHDTVYWYQQGPGQDPQFLISFYEKMQSDKGSIPDRFSAQQFSDYHSELNMSSLELGDSALYFCASSLGGGRYEQYFGPGTRLTVT.

This clonotype occurred a few times. The J gene is TRBJ2-2, the V gene TRBV11-2; no clear D gene. Germline V lookup: CDR1 SGHAT, CDR2 FQNNGV. The CDR3 covers 13 residues. V dropped 0 bases and J dropped 10 bases, with 9 bases sitting between them. The CDR3 DNA is TGTGCCAGCAGCTTAGATGACATTAAGGAGCTGTTTTTT. Its translation: CASSLDDIKELFF.

This clonotype was detected a few times. This may stem from a read error, because a much larger clone lies one nucleotide away. V gene TRBV2 combines with J gene TRBJ1-1; no clear D. Per the germline V gene, CDR1 is SNHLY and CDR2 is FYNNEI. CDR3 size: 12 residues. CDR3 region: CASSVVGTEACF. The CDR3 DNA reads as TGTGCCAGCAGTGTCGTGGGAACTGAAGCTTGCTTT.

At least ten counts were recorded for this clonotype. The rearrangement links TRBV7-9 to TRBJ1-1; D ambiguous. There are 16 residues in the CDR3. CDR1 is SEHNR, CDR2 FQNEAQ, per germline (reference sequence). Trimming shortened V by 0 bases and J by 1 base, and 12 bases separated the two germline ends. The CDR3 loop is CASSLAVAHPNTEAFF. The CDR3 nucleotides read TGTGCCAGCAGCTTAGCGGTGGCACACCCGAACACTGAAGCTTTCTTT.

About this clonotype: This could be a read error, since a much larger clone is one nucleotide away. DNA for the CDR3: TGTGCCAGCAGCCACAGCGGAGCCAGCTCCTACGAGCAGTACTTC. Its translation: CASSHSGASSYEQYF. The gene calls are TRBV6-2 or TRBV6-3 and TRBJ2-7; maybe TRBD2 (5 bases). The V and J ends lost 6 bases and 0 bases respectively, with 15 bases between them. This CDR3 comprises 15 residues. Germline V gives CDR1 MNHEY, CDR2 SVGEGT.

This clonotype has ten or more counts. The V gene is TRBV4-1, the J gene TRBJ2-7; D is unresolved. Deletions cut 3 bases from V and 4 bases from J, with 7 bases between. The CDR3 covers 12 residues. Germline-derived CDR1 and CDR2 are MGHRA and YSYEKL. CDR3 nucleotide sequence: TGCGCCAGCAGCCAGGACCAATACGAGCAGTACTTC. Translating gives CASSQDQYEQYF.